This TCR beta chain originates from a study of blood T cell repertoires in COVID-19. Overall study: The United States, Italy and Spain were the sources of the acute and convalescent COVID-19 samples. PBMCs, B-cell-depleted T cells, or T cells provided the cDNA or gDNA that made up the material.

Followed longitudinally, the Seattle patients had been enrolled during active infection. V lost 0 bases, J lost 6 bases, and 8 bases stayed unmatched. CDR1 is SGDLS, CDR2 YYNGEE, per germline. The CDR3 contains 15 residues. Profiled with immunoSEQ multiplex PCR; TCRdb holds only in-frame clones, not every one. The sample has a few hundred thousand clones, approximately 86% seen once. Sequencing was done on a sample of peripheral blood. This receptor was obtained from a woman in her seventies with COVID-19, enrolled during active disease. This sequence joins TRBV9 and TRBJ1-1; the match to TRBD1 covers 7 bases. CDR3 protein: CASSVASDRVSEAFF. The CDR3 DNA reads TGTGCCAGCAGCGTAGCGTCTGACAGGGTCTCTGAAGCTTTCTTT.